This T cell receptor beta chain was observed in a study of cytomegalovirus exposure and HLA in healthy donors. Whole-study findings and limits: CMV serostatus was the only immune exposure information that was available.

The PCR contained 60 Vbeta and 13 Jbeta primers. Method: immunoSEQ multiplex PCR; TCRdb's copy keeps in-frame clones and lacks some. The sample lists about 120,000 clones, about 8.6% occurring once. This clone was picked up a small number of times. Its target is unknown. CDR1 and CDR2 from the germline V gene are SGHRS and YFSETQ. Losses at the gene ends were 4 bases for V and 7 bases for J; bases not matched to a gene: 16. CDR3 length equals 16 residues. The sequenced material came from PBMCs. The J gene is TRBJ2-5, the V gene TRBV5-1; TRBD1 matches at 7 bases. The sequence was obtained from a woman aged 40 to 50 in good health and CMV-seropositive. The CDR3 reads CASSPALKGAGGTQYF. For the CDR3, the DNA is TGCGCCAGCAGCCCGGCTCTGAAGGGGGCAGGGGGGACCCAGTACTTC.